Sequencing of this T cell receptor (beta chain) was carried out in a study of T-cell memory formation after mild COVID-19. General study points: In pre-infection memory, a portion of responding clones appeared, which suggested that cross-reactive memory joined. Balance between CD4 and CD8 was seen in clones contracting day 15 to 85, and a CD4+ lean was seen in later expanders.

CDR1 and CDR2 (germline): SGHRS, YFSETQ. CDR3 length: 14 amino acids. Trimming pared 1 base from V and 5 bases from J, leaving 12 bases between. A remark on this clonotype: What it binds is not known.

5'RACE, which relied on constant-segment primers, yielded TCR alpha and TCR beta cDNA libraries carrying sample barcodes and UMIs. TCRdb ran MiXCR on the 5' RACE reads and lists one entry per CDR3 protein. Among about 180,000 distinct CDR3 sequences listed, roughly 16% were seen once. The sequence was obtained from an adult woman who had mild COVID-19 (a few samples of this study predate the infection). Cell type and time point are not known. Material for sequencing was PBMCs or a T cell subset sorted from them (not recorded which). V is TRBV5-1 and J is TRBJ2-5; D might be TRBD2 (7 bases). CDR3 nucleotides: TGCGCCAGCAGCTTGACGGGGGGCCATGAGACCCAGTACTTC. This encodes CASSLTGGHETQYF.